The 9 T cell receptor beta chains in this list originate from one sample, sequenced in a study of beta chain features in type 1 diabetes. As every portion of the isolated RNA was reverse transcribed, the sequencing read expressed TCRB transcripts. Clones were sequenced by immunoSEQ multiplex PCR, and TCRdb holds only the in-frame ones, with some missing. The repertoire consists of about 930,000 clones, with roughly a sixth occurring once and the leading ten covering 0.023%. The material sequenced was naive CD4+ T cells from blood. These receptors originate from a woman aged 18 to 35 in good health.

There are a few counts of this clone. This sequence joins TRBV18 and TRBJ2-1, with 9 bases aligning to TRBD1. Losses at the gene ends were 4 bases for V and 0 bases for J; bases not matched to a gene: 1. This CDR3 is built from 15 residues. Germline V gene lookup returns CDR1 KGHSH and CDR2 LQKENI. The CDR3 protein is CASSLDRGSYNEQFF. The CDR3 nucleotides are TGTGCCAGCTCACTGGACAGGGGCTCCTACAATGAGCAGTTCTTC.

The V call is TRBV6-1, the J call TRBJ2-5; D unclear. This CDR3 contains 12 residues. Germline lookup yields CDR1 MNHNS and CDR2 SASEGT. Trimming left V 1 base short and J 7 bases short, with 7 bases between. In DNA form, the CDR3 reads TGTGCCAGCAGTGAAGTTGGGGTGACCCAGTACTTC. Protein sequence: CASSEVGVTQYF.

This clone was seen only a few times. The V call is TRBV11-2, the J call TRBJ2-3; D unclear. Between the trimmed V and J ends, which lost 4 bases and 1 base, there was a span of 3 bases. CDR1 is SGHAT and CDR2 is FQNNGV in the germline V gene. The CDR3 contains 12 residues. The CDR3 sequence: CASSWGTDTQYF. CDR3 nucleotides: TGTGCCAGCAGCTGGGGCACAGATACGCAGTATTTT.

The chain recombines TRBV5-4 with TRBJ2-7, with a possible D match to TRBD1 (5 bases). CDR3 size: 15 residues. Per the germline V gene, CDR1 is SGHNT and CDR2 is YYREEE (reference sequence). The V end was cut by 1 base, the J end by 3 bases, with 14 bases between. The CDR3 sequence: CASSLTGEKDYEQYF. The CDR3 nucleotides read TGTGCCAGCAGCTTGACAGGAGAAAAAGACTACGAGCAGTACTTC.

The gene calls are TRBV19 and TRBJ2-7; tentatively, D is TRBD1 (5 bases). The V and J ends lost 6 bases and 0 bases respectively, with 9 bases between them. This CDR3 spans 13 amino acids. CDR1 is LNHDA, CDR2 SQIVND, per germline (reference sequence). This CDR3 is CASRAGISYEQYF. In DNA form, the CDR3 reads TGTGCCAGTAGGGCAGGGATCTCCTACGAGCAGTACTTC. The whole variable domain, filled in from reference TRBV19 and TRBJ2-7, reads DGGITQSPKYLFRKEGQNVTLSCEQNLNHDAMYWYRQDPGQGLRLIYYSQIVNDFQKGDIAEGYSVSREKKESFPLTVTSAQKNPTAFYLCASRAGISYEQYFGPGTRLTVT.

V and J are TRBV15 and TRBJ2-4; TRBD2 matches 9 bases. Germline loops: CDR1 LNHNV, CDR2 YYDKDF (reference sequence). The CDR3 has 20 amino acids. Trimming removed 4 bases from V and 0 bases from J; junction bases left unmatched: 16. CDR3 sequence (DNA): TGTGCCACCAGCACAAGCTGGCGGGAGGGGCTAAGAATAGCCAAAAACATTCAGTACTTC. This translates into CATSTSWREGLRIAKNIQYF.

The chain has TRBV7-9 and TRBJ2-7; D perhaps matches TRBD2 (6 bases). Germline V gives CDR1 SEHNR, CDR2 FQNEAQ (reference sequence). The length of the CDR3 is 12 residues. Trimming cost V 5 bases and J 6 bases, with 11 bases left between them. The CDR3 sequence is CASSRTSREQYF. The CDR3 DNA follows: TGTGCCAGCAGCCGAACTAGCCGCGAGCAGTACTTC.

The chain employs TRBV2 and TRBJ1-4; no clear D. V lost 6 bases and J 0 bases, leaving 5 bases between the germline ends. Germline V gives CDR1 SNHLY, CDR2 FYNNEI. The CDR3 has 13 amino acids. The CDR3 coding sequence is TGTGCCAGCAGCCCGCCAACTAATGAAAAACTGTTTTTT. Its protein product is CASSPPTNEKLFF.

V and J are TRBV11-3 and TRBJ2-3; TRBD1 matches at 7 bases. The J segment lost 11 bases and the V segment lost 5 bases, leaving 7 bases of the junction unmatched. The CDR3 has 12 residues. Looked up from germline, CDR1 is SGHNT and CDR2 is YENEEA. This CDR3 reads CASSPGGQRQYF. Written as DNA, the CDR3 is TGTGCCAGCAGCCCAGGGGGACAGCGGCAGTATTTT.